This TCR beta chain was captured by sequencing in a study of blood T cell repertoires in COVID-19. Study-wide background: Sites in the United States, Italy and Spain provided acute and convalescent COVID-19 samples. The analysed material was cDNA or gDNA that came from T cells, B-cell-depleted T cells, or PBMCs.

TCRdb's copy holds only in-frame clones and misses some; the assay was immunoSEQ multiplex PCR. This sample carries 75,000 to 95,000 clones, 87% of them seen once, and the ten largest clones take 5% to 6.5%. The V gene's germline CDR1 is KGHSH and CDR2 LQKENI. This CDR3 comprises 16 residues. Trimming removed 3 bases from V and 2 bases from J; junction bases left unmatched: 9. The sample taken for sequencing was peripheral blood. This chain joins TRBV18 and TRBJ1-2; 7 nucleotides match TRBD1. The TCR comes from a man in his sixties with acute or convalescent COVID-19. The CDR3 region is CASSPLGGVSNYGYTF. CDR3 coding DNA: TGTGCCAGCTCACCTTTAGGGGGCGTGTCGAACTATGGCTACACCTTC. The full variable domain, with the rest looked up from reference TRBV18 and TRBJ1-2, is NAGVMQNPRHLVRRRGQEARLRCSPMKGHSHVYWYRQLPEEGLKFMVYLQKENIIDESGMPKERFSAEFPKEGPSILRIQQVVRGDSAAYFCASSPLGGVSNYGYTFGSGTRLTVV.